The present TCR beta chain was sequenced within a study of cytomegalovirus exposure and HLA in healthy donors. Study background: Across more than 350 genotyped donors, about 80% landed in the Caucasian-associated ancestry cluster. Broader study findings: Most of the CMV-associated TCR beta chains (in a later analysis) appeared to be HLA-restricted. Reports showed the classifier diagnosing cytomegalovirus status with high specificity and sensitivity.

The PCR ran on 60 Vbeta and 13 Jbeta primers. Method: immunoSEQ multiplex PCR; TCRdb's copy keeps in-frame clones and lacks some. Of more than 110,000 clones listed, 70% to 85% were seen once; the top ten hold less than 1.5%. The CDR3 is 15 amino acids. Germline loops: CDR1 SGHRS, CDR2 YFSETQ. V trimming: 4 bases; J trimming: 0 bases; junction bases outside the gene matches: 3. As to this clone: What it binds is unknown. The sample carries other DNA sequences with the same CDR3.

Specimen: PBMCs. The chain links TRBV5-1 to TRBJ2-2, with 7 bases that match TRBD1. This TCR was recovered from a man between 25 and 39 years old in good health and CMV-seropositive. CDR3 nucleotide sequence: TGCGCCAGCAGCCCCGGGACAGCGAACACCGGGGAGCTGTTTTTT. Translation: CASSPGTANTGELFF.